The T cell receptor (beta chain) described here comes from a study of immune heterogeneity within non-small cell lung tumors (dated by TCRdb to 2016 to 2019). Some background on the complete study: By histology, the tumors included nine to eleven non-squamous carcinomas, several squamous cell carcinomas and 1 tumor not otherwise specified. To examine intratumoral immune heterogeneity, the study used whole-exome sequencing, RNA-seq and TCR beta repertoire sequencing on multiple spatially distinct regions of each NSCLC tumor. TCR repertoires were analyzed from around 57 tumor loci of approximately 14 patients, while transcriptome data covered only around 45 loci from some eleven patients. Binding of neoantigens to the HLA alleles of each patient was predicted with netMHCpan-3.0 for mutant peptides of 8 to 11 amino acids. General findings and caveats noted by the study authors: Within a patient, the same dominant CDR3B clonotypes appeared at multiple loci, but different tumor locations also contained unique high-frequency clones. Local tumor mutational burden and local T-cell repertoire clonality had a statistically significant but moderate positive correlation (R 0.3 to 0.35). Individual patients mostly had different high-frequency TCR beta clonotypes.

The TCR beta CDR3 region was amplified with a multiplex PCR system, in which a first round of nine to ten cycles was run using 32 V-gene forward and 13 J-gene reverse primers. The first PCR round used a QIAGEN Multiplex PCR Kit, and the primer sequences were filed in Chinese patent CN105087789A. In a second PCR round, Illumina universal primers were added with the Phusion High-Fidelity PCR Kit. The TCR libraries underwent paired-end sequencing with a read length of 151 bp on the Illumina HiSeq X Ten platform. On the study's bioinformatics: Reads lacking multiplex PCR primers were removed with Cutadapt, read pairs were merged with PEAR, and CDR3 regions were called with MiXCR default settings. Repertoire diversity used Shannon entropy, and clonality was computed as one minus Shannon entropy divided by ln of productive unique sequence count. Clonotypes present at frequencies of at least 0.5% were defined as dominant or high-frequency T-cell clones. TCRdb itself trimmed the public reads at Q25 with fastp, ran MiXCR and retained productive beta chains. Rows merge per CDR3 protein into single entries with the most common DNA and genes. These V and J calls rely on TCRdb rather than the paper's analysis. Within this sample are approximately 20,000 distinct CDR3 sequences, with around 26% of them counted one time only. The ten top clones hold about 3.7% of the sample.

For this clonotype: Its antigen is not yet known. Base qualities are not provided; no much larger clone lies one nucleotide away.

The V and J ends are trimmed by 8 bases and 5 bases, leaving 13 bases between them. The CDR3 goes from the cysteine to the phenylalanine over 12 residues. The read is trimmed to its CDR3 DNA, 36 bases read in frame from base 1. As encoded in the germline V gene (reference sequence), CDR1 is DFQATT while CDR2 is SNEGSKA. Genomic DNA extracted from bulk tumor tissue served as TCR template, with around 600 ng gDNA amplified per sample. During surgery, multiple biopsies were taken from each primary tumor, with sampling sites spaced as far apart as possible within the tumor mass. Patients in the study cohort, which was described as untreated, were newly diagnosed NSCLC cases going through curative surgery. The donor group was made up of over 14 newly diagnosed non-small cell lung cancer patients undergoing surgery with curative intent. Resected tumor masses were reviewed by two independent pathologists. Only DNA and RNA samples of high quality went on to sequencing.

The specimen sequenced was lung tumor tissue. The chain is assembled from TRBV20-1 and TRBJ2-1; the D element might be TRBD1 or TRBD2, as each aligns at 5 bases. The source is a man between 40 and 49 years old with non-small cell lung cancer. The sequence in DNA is TGCAGTAGGACGGGGCAAAACAATGAGCAGTTCTTC. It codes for CSRTGQNNEQFF.